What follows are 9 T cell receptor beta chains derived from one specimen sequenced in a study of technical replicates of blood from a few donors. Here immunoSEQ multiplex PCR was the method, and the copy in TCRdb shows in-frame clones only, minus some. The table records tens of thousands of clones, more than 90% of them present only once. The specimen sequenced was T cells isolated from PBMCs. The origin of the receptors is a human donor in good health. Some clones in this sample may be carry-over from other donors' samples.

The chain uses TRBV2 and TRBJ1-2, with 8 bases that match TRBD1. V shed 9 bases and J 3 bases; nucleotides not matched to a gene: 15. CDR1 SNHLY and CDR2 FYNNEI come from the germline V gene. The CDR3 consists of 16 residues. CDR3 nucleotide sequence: TGTGCCAGTGCCACGACACGACAGGGGAGCGACTATGGCTACACCTTC. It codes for CASATTRQGSDYGYTF.

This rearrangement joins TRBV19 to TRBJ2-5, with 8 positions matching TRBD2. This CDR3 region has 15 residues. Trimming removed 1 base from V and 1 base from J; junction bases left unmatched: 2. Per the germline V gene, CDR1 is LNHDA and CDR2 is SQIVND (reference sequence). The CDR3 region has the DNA TGTGCCAGTAGTATAGGCGGGGGGCGCCAAGAGACCCAGTACTTC. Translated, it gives CASSIGGGRQETQYF.

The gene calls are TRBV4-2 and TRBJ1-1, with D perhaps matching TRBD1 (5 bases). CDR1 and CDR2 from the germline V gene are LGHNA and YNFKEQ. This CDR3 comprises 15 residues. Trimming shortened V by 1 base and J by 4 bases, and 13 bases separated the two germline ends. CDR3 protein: CASSQGLGEGTEAFF. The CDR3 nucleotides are TGTGCCAGCAGCCAAGGGTTAGGGGAGGGCACTGAAGCTTTCTTT.

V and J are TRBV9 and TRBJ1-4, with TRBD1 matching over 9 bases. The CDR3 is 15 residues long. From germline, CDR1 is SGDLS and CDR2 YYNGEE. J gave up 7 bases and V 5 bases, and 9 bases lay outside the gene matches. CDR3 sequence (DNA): TGTGCCAGCAGTGCTGGACAGGGGCAAGGTGAAAAACTGTTTTTT. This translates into CASSAGQGQGEKLFF.

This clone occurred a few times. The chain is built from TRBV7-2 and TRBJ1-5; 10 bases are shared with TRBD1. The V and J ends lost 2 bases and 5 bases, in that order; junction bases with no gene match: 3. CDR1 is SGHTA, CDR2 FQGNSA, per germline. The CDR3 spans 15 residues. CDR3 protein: CASSLWGTGDQPQHF. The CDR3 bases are TGTGCCAGCAGCTTATGGGGGACAGGGGATCAGCCCCAGCATTTT.

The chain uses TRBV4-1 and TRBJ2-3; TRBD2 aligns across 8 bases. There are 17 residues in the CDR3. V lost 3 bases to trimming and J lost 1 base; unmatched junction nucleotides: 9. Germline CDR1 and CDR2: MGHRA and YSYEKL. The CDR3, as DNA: TGCGCCAGCAGCCAGGACGATAGCGGGATGGGCACAGATACGCAGTATTTT. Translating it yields CASSQDDSGMGTDTQYF.

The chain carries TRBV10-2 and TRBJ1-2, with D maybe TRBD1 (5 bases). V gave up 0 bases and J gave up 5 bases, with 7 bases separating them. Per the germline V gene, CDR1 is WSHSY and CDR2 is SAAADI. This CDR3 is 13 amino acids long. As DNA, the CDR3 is TGCGCCAGCAGTGAGTCGAGGACATATGGCTACACCTTC. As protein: CASSESRTYGYTF.

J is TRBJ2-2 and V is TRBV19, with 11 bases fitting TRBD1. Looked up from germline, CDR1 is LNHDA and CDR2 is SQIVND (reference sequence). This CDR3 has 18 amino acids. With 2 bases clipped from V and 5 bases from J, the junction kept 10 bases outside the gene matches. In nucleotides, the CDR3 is TGTGCCAGTAGTATAAGGGGACAGGGGGTGCCCGGAACCGGGGAGCTGTTTTTT. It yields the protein CASSIRGQGVPGTGELFF.

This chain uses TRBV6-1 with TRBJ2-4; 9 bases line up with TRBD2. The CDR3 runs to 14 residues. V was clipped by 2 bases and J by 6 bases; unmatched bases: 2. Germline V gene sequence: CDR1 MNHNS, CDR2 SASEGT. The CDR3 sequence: CASSEQREVNIQYF. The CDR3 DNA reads TGTGCCAGCAGTGAACAGCGGGAGGTAAACATTCAGTACTTC.